This T cell receptor beta chain emerged from a study of blood T cells in healthy people across ages. Study-level findings and limits: Measured against age, TCR beta diversity per million T cells decreased in a roughly linear manner.

V was pared by 3 bases and J by 3 bases, with 12 bases of the junction left unmatched. Per germline, CDR1 SGHVS and CDR2 FQNEAQ. The CDR3 has 17 amino acids. Primers used in a second PCR of about 6 to 11 cycles were a sample-barcoded 5' primer and a J-beta primer mix. TCRdb re-called the 5' RACE reads with MiXCR, one entry per CDR3 protein. The profile shows 1.4 million or so distinct CDR3 sequences, 40% to 45% of them singletons. A remark on this clonotype: The antigen is unknown.

The chain recombines TRBV7-8 with TRBJ1-2, with 8 bases fitting TRBD1. The source is a woman younger than 30 in good health. Sequencing was done on a sample of blood. For the CDR3, the DNA is TGTGCCAGCAGCTTTCCCTTTCAGGGGGCGGCAGACTATGGCTACACCTTC. Translation: CASSFPFQGAADYGYTF. Full variable domain (remainder filled in from reference TRBV7-8 and TRBJ1-2): GAGVSQSPRYKVAKRGQDVALRCDPISGHVSLFWYQQALGQGPEFLTYFQNEAQLDKSGLPSDRFFAERPEGSVSTLKIQRTQQEDSAVYLCASSFPFQGAADYGYTFGSGTRLTVV.